This T cell receptor beta chain originates from a study of cytomegalovirus exposure and HLA in healthy donors. Findings and caveats of the study: What was likely a sequencing artifact was a cluster of highly shared sequence variants. TRBV6-2, TRBV6-3 and other indistinguishable V segments were excluded.

V gave up 4 bases and J gave up 5 bases, with 14 bases separating them. This CDR3 has 13 amino acids. Germline V lookup: CDR1 SQVTM, CDR2 ANQGSEA. Notes on this clone: Its specificity is not known.

Primers for the PCR totalled 60 Vbeta and 13 Jbeta. The table came from immunoSEQ multiplex PCR; TCRdb's copy has only in-frame clones and leaves some out. Recorded here are around 64,000 clones; the top ten clones represent 2.4%. This TCR derives from a female donor in good health and CMV-seropositive. The sequencing sample was made of PBMCs. The V and J genes are TRBV29-1 and TRBJ2-5, with D possibly TRBD1 on 5 matching bases. CDR3 in DNA: TGCAGCGTTGGAAGGGGCCTAGGGGAGACCCAGTACTTC. Amino acid sequence: CSVGRGLGETQYF. Together with reference TRBV29-1 and TRBJ2-5, the CDR3 gives the full variable domain: SAVISQKPSRDICQRGTSLTIQCQVDSQVTMMFWYRQQPGQSLTLIATANQGSEATYESGFVIDKFPISRPNLTFSTLTVSNMSPEDSSIYLCSVGRGLGETQYFGPGTRLLVL.